The entry below describes one T cell receptor beta chain. Its antigen is not identified. These data come from a study of metastatic and nonmetastatic thyroid tumors. As for the study in general: The comparison covered peripheral blood and tumor or nodule tissue in malignant and benign thyroid patients. Whole-study results and caveats: Significantly greater TCR beta diversity was reportedly found in malignant thyroid tumors than in benign nodules (in blood and tumor).

Original handling: A classifier for distant metastasis in papillary thyroid cancer was constructed using CDR3 differences observed across clinicopathological groups. TCRdb re-analyzed the PCR reads using MiXCR. TCRdb, rather than the study authors, made the V and J calls. This table has 42,000 or so clones, approximately 17% appearing once. Thyroid surgery was performed in patients who had received no treatment beforehand. The sequenced sample consisted of tumor tissue. The sequence derives from a female donor with papillary thyroid cancer or a benign thyroid nodule (not recorded which). Some clones in this sample may be carry-over from other donors' samples.

The CDR3 nucleotides are TGTGCCAGCACGAGGTCCGGCGGGGCCTACAATGAGCAGTTCTTC. This gives the protein CASTRSGGAYNEQFF. This chain links TRBV9 with TRBJ2-1, with D possibly TRBD2 on 6 matching bases. Trimming stripped 6 bases from V and 2 bases from J, with 15 bases between. Germline V gene sequence: CDR1 SGDLS, CDR2 YYNGEE. This CDR3 is 15 amino acids long.